What follows are 29 T cell receptor beta chains derived from one specimen sequenced in a study of blood T cell repertoires in COVID-19 (TCRdb year 2020). Libraries were built with the immunoSEQ multiplex PCR assay. In TCRdb, the immuneACCESS table is reduced to in-frame sequences with V and J assigned. These tables do not hold every clone; where another copy was compared, an unresolved V gene accounts for under half, and the others remain unexplained. For this sample the table gives 90,000 to 100,000 clones, of which roughly four fifths were detected only once. The ten largest clonotypes hold more than 9% of the sample. The source material was peripheral blood. These TCRs come from a man aged 65 to 85 with acute or convalescent COVID-19.

The chain uses TRBV30 and TRBJ1-3; possible D gene TRBD1, 5 bases. Germline-derived CDR1 and CDR2 are GTSNPN and SVGIG (reference sequence). The CDR3 covers 13 residues. V gave up 4 bases and J gave up 3 bases, with 10 bases separating them. The CDR3 sequence: CAWTGSNGNTIYF. The CDR3 coding sequence is TGTGCCTGGACAGGGTCCAATGGAAACACCATATATTTT.

The V call is TRBV6-1, the J call TRBJ1-2, with 10 bases fitting TRBD1. This CDR3 spans 17 amino acids. Germline values: CDR1 MNHNS, CDR2 SASEGT. V trimming: 4 bases; J trimming: 8 bases; junction bases outside the gene matches: 16. CDR3 amino acids: CASSGTGTGDTLLGYTF. As DNA, the CDR3 is TGTGCCAGCAGTGGAACCGGGACAGGGGATACCCTTTTGGGCTACACCTTC.

CDR3: CASSLSFSGSGRAAEQYF. CDR3 in DNA: TGTGCCAGCAGTTTATCATTTAGTGGGAGCGGGAGGGCCGCCGAGCAGTACTTC. The chain combines TRBV27 with TRBJ2-7; 10 bases match TRBD2. V lost 0 bases and J lost 6; bases outside the gene matches: 14. CDR3 length equals 18 residues. Looked up from germline, CDR1 is MNHEY and CDR2 is SMNVEV (reference sequence).

This chain links TRBV6-5 with TRBJ1-2; D call uncertain. Germline values: CDR1 MNHEY, CDR2 SVGAGI. The CDR3 spans 14 residues. Trimming took off 2 bases at V and 4 bases at J, with 11 bases between the two ends. CDR3 in amino acids: CASSYTGSRYGYTF. The CDR3 region has the DNA TGTGCCAGCAGTTACACGGGTTCTCGCTATGGCTACACCTTC.

The chain is built from TRBV7-3 and TRBJ2-3, with D tentatively TRBD1 (5 bases). This CDR3 has 14 residues. Trimming shortened V by 2 bases and J by 1 base, and 7 bases separated the two germline ends. In germline, CDR1 is SGHTA, CDR2 FQGTGA. The CDR3 protein is CASSLGAGTDTQYF. CDR3 DNA sequence: TGTGCCAGCAGCTTAGGGGCAGGCACAGATACGCAGTATTTT.

The rearrangement uses TRBV5-4 and TRBJ2-1, with 9 bases lining up with TRBD1. Per the germline V gene, CDR1 is SGHNT and CDR2 is YYREEE (reference sequence). V lost 0 bases and J lost 3; bases outside the gene matches: 1. The CDR3 sequence is 15 residues long. The CDR3 loop is CASSLGQGVYNEQFF. The CDR3 DNA follows: TGTGCCAGCAGCTTGGGACAGGGGGTCTACAATGAGCAGTTCTTC.

This clone has a single count. This chain uses TRBV24-1 with TRBJ2-7; D may be TRBD2 (6 bases). Germline assignment: CDR1 KGHDR and CDR2 SFDVKD. Trimming removed 7 bases at V and 1 base at J, with 10 bases between. The CDR3 has 13 residues. The DNA of the CDR3 is TGTGCCACCAGCCCTAGCGCTTCCTACGAGCAGTACTTC. Amino acid sequence: CATSPSASYEQYF.

V gene TRBV11-1 combines with J gene TRBJ1-1; D may be TRBD1 (5 bases). Germline V gene data show CDR1 as SGHAT and CDR2 as FQDESV (reference sequence). This CDR3 is built from 14 residues. The V end was cut by 7 bases, the J end by 2 bases, with 14 bases between. Here the CDR3 reads CASKGNMPNTEAFF. CDR3 DNA sequence: TGTGCCAGCAAGGGGAACATGCCAAACACTGAAGCTTTCTTT. Filled out from reference TRBV11-1 and TRBJ1-1, the complete variable domain reads EAEVAQSPRYKITEKSQAVAFWCDPISGHATLYWYRQILGQGPELLVQFQDESVVDDSQLPKDRFSAERLKGVDSTLKIQPAELGDSAMYLCASKGNMPNTEAFFGQGTRLTVV.

V usage is TRBV6-5 and J usage is TRBJ1-1; D ambiguous. This CDR3 has 11 residues. V lost 7 bases and J 2 bases, leaving 5 bases between the germline ends. Looked up from germline, CDR1 is MNHEY and CDR2 is SVGAGI. CDR3 nucleotide sequence: TGTGCCAGCACTCTAAACACTGAAGCTTTCTTT. It codes for CASTLNTEAFF.

The chain has TRBV7-2 and TRBJ2-3, with D perhaps matching TRBD1 (6 bases). There are 14 residues in the CDR3. Germline CDR1 and CDR2: SGHTA and FQGNSA. Trimming removed 3 bases from V and 0 bases from J, with 7 bases in between. The CDR3 loop reads CASSLDSSTDTQYF. In DNA, the CDR3 is TGTGCCAGCAGCTTGGACAGTAGCACAGATACGCAGTATTTT.

Only one count was recorded for this clone. V gene TRBV18 combines with J gene TRBJ2-7; TRBD2 is a possible D gene (6 bases). The CDR3 has 16 residues. Deletions cut 0 bases from V and 3 bases from J, with 15 bases between. The germline gives CDR1 KGHSH, CDR2 LQKENI. The CDR3, as DNA: TGTGCCAGCTCACCACCCAATGCCGGGGGAGTCTACGAGCAGTACTTC. Residues: CASSPPNAGGVYEQYF.

The chain is built from TRBV4-3 and TRBJ2-2; 10 nucleotides agree with TRBD2. The CDR3 covers 18 residues. J gave up 0 bases and V 0 bases, and 4 bases lay outside the gene matches. In germline, CDR1 is LGHNA, CDR2 YSLEER. For the CDR3, the DNA is TGCGCCAGCAGCCAAGAGACCGGGACTAGCGCGAACACCGGGGAGCTGTTTTTT. Translating gives CASSQETGTSANTGELFF.

CDR3 coding DNA: TGTGCCAGCAATGTCGACATACACAATGAGCAGTTCTTC. This sequence encodes CASNVDIHNEQFF. The chain recombines TRBV6-1 with TRBJ2-1; D gene uncertain. Germline assignment: CDR1 MNHNS and CDR2 SASEGT. Trimming took 7 bases from V and 5 from J, leaving 12 bases between them. CDR3 length: 13 amino acids.

The rearrangement links TRBV28 to TRBJ1-2; TRBD1 matches 7 bases. V dropped 1 base and J dropped 2; count of bases not matched to a gene: 10. The germline gives CDR1 MDHEN, CDR2 SYDVKM. This CDR3 is built from 17 residues. DNA of the CDR3: TGTGCCAGCAGTTTATTTTCTAAGACAGGGAACAACTATGGCTACACCTTC. Translated: CASSLFSKTGNNYGYTF.

V usage is TRBV28 and J usage is TRBJ1-2, with TRBD1 as a possible D gene (6 bases). V was clipped by 2 bases and J by 6 bases, with 13 bases between them. Germline V gene lookup returns CDR1 MDHEN and CDR2 SYDVKM. The CDR3 runs to 14 residues. As DNA, the CDR3 is TGTGCCAGCAGTTTACATCGACAGGACCATGGCTACACCTTC. Encoded protein: CASSLHRQDHGYTF.

This clone is a singleton in its sample. The chain carries TRBV3-1 (or the pseudogene TRBV3-2) and TRBJ1-3; D not certain. This CDR3 is built from 18 residues. V shed 1 base and J shed 0 bases, with 16 bases lying between them. The V gene's germline CDR1 is LGHDT and CDR2 YNNKEL (reference sequence). The CDR3, as DNA: TGTGCCAGCAGCCAAGTAGGAGGCTCCCTCTCCTCTGGAAACACCATATATTTT. Its protein product is CASSQVGGSLSSGNTIYF.

This clone was counted a single time. The chain recombines TRBV4-3 with TRBJ1-2; D might be TRBD1 (6 bases). Per germline, CDR1 LGHNA and CDR2 YSLEER. The V and J ends lost 1 base and 4 bases respectively, with 10 bases between them. The CDR3 loop spans 14 amino acids. The CDR3 DNA is TGCGCCAGCAGCCAAGGTCGGGACATCTATGGCTACACCTTC. It codes for CASSQGRDIYGYTF.

The rearrangement uses TRBV7-2 and TRBJ2-1; TRBD2 is a possible D gene (7 bases). The germline V and J ends were trimmed by 2 bases and 7 bases, with 18 bases remaining between them. Germline CDR1 is SGHTA and CDR2 is FQGNSA. This CDR3 is 16 amino acids long. Here the CDR3 reads CASSLRWGGPGNEQFF. As DNA, the CDR3 is TGTGCCAGCAGCTTAAGGTGGGGGGGGCCTGGGAATGAGCAGTTCTTC. The whole variable domain, filled in from reference TRBV7-2 and TRBJ2-1, reads GAGVSQSPSNKVTEKGKDVELRCDPISGHTALYWYRQSLGQGLEFLIYFQGNSAPDKSGLPSDRFSAERTGGSVSTLTIQRTQQEDSAVYLCASSLRWGGPGNEQFFGPGTRLTVL.

This chain links TRBV27 with TRBJ1-1; TRBD1 might be the D (5 bases). CDR1 is MNHEY and CDR2 is SMNVEV in the germline V gene (reference sequence). The CDR3 length is 16 residues. Trimming took 6 bases from V and 1 from J, leaving 18 bases between them. CDR3 residues: CASRTEPYTGNTEAFF. DNA for the CDR3: TGTGCCAGCAGAACCGAGCCGTATACAGGGAACACTGAAGCTTTCTTT.

The chain uses TRBV7-3 and TRBJ2-1, with 8 nucleotides matching TRBD2. Germline loops: CDR1 SGHTA, CDR2 FQGTGA. J was trimmed by 6 bases and V by 1 base; bases with no gene match: 5. The length of the CDR3 is 15 residues. The DNA for the CDR3 is TGTGCCAGCAGCTTAAGGAGCGGGAGTACCAATGAGCAGTTCTTC. Translated, it gives CASSLRSGSTNEQFF.

V is TRBV7-9 and J is TRBJ1-4, with D maybe TRBD1 (6 bases). Between the trimmed V and J ends, which lost 5 bases and 5 bases, there was a span of 15 bases. This CDR3 has 15 residues. Germline V lookup: CDR1 SEHNR, CDR2 FQNEAQ (reference sequence). The DNA of the CDR3 is TGTGCCAGCAGCCCGCTCGGACAGCCGAATGAAAAACTGTTTTTT. It translates to CASSPLGQPNEKLFF.

This clone was seen only once. J is TRBJ2-1 and V is TRBV19; 10 bases map to TRBD1. V was clipped by 5 bases and J by 5 bases; unmatched bases: 9. Germline V lookup: CDR1 LNHDA, CDR2 SQIVND (reference sequence). The length of the CDR3 is 16 residues. The CDR3 region has the DNA TGTGCCAGTAGTGCAAGACCGGGACAGGGGAACAATGAGCAGTTCTTC. Amino acids: CASSARPGQGNNEQFF.

V gene TRBV3-1 (or the pseudogene TRBV3-2) combines with J gene TRBJ2-7; TRBD2 matches at 14 bases. CDR1 and CDR2 from the germline V gene are LGHDT and YNNKEL (reference sequence). The CDR3 sequence is 14 residues long. The trim removed 10 bases at V and 6 bases at J, leaving 8 bases unmatched. This CDR3 is CATTGTSGSSEQYF. The CDR3 DNA reads TGTGCCACCACGGGGACTAGCGGGAGCAGCGAGCAGTACTTC.

This clone was counted between two and nine times. The V gene is TRBV18, the J gene TRBJ1-1; D unresolved. V was cut by 3 bases and J by 1 base, with 6 bases left in between. Per germline, CDR1 KGHSH and CDR2 LQKENI. CDR3 length equals 13 residues. The CDR3 DNA reads as TGTGCCAGCTCACCGCGGGGGAACACTGAAGCTTTCTTT. It translates to CASSPRGNTEAFF. Full variable domain (missing parts from reference TRBV18 and TRBJ1-1): NAGVMQNPRHLVRRRGQEARLRCSPMKGHSHVYWYRQLPEEGLKFMVYLQKENIIDESGMPKERFSAEFPKEGPSILRIQQVVRGDSAAYFCASSPRGNTEAFFGQGTRLTVV.

In its sample, this clone was seen a few times. V and J are TRBV2 and TRBJ1-6, with D tentatively TRBD1 (6 bases). The V end lost 7 bases, the J end lost 7 bases, and 14 bases lay between the germline ends. Germline V CDR1 and CDR2: SNHLY, FYNNEI. The CDR3 is 14 residues long. The CDR3 region is CASTQQGLNSPLHF. The CDR3 nucleotides read TGTGCCAGCACCCAACAGGGTTTGAATTCACCCCTCCACTTT.

The chain is built from TRBV5-5 and TRBJ1-2; D gene uncertain. Between the trimmed V and J ends, which lost 0 bases and 4 bases, there was a span of 7 bases. Germline assignment: CDR1 SGHKS and CDR2 YYEKEE (reference sequence). This CDR3 has 13 amino acids. CDR3 sequence (DNA): TGTGCCAGCAGCTTGGCTCAGTCCTATGGCTACACCTTC. This codes for CASSLAQSYGYTF.

J is TRBJ1-1 and V is TRBV6-5; D possibly corresponds to TRBD1 (5 bases). V lost 7 bases, J lost 8 bases, and 17 bases lay in between. The CDR3 has 13 amino acids. CDR1 is MNHEY, CDR2 SVGAGI, per germline. CDR3 in DNA: TGTGCCAGCACCCAGGGCCGGCCTGCGGAAGCTTTCTTT. Amino acid sequence: CASTQGRPAEAFF.

The rearrangement uses TRBV7-2 and TRBJ1-1; 8 bases fit TRBD1. Per germline, CDR1 SGHTA and CDR2 FQGNSA. After removal of 5 bases from V and 1 base from J, the junction contained 3 bases not matched to a gene. The CDR3 runs to 14 residues. The CDR3 protein is CASSRDRGNTEAFF. The CDR3 DNA sequence: TGTGCCAGCAGCCGTGACAGGGGGAACACTGAAGCTTTCTTT.

The genes are TRBV18 and TRBJ1-2, with 7 bases aligning to TRBD1. The germline V gene encodes CDR1 KGHSH and CDR2 LQKENI. Germline trimming cut 6 bases from V and 4 bases from J; bases unmatched to any gene: 17. The CDR3 sequence is 17 residues long. The DNA for the CDR3 is TGTGCCAGCTCGCTAAACAGTAGGACAGGAGAGATCTATGGCTACACCTTC. It codes for CASSLNSRTGEIYGYTF.